These 10 T cell receptor beta chains were sequenced from one sample in a study of CXCR3-negative and CXCR3-positive naive CD8 T cells. The TRB libraries of cDNA were built by UMI-labeled 5' RACE. TCRdb re-called the 5' RACE reads and shows each CDR3 protein once, DNA omitted. In total, the table holds about 56,000 distinct CDR3 sequences. Material for sequencing was memory CD8+ T cells from blood. These receptors were taken from a human donor in good health. Some clones in this sample may be carry-over from other donors' samples.

This sequence joins TRBV7-6 and TRBJ2-7; there is no DNA to check the TCRdb D call of TRBD1. The germline V gene has CDR1 SGHVS and CDR2 FNYEAQ. The CDR3 loop spans 14 amino acids. This chain's CDR3 is CASSPAGGWDEQYF.

The CDR3 reads CASNTWGLADTGELFF. The chain links TRBV7-2 to TRBJ2-2; TCRdb's D gene call, TRBD2, goes unchecked for lack of DNA. Germline V gene sequence: CDR1 SGHTA, CDR2 FQGNSA. CDR3 length: 16 amino acids. Full variable domain (rest looked up from reference TRBV7-2 and TRBJ2-2): GAGVSQSPSNKVTEKGKDVELRCDPISGHTALYWYRQSLGQGLEFLIYFQGNSAPDKSGLPSDRFSAERTGGSVSTLTIQRTQQEDSAVYLCASNTWGLADTGELFFGEGSRLTVL.

This chain connects TRBV2 to TRBJ2-2; the TRBD1 assignment by TCRdb is unverifiable without DNA. The CDR3 is 15 residues long. Germline V gene sequence: CDR1 SNHLY, CDR2 FYNNEI. The CDR3 protein is CASTAGTGHTGELFF.

The chain uses TRBV28 and TRBJ2-1; the D gene TCRdb calls, TRBD2, cannot be checked with no DNA. Per germline, CDR1 MDHEN and CDR2 SYDVKM. The CDR3 has 14 residues. This chain's CDR3 is CASSFEGLYNEQFF.

The chain has TRBV6-1 and TRBJ2-1; there is no DNA to check the TCRdb D call of TRBD2. The CDR3 length is 14 residues. Germline CDR1 reads MNHNS; CDR2 reads SASEGT. The CDR3 region is CATKAGLEYNEQFF.

The rearrangement uses TRBV3-1 and TRBJ1-6. Germline V gives CDR1 LGHDT, CDR2 YNNKEL (reference sequence). CDR3 length equals 16 residues. Here the CDR3 reads CASSQDVPRKNSPLHF.

The chain links TRBV29-1 to TRBJ1-2; TCRdb proposes TRBD1, but this gene call is untestable without DNA. CDR1 and CDR2 from the germline V gene are SQVTM and ANQGSEA. The CDR3 spans 13 residues. CDR3: CSVDKGGGYGYTF.

This rearrangement joins TRBV29-1 to TRBJ1-2; TCRdb reports TRBD1, a call that lacks DNA to check it against. CDR3 length: 12 residues. Germline CDR1 and CDR2: SQVTM and ANQGSEA. The CDR3 region is CSVPRTGDGYTF.

This chain uses TRBV20-1 with TRBJ2-7; TCRdb names TRBD2, which stays unverified in the absence of DNA. This CDR3 region has 14 residues. Germline values: CDR1 DFQATT, CDR2 SNEGSKA (reference sequence). CDR3 sequence reads: CSAKSGGDSYEQYF.

The chain links TRBV7-3 to TRBJ2-3; the D call from TCRdb, TRBD1, cannot be confirmed without DNA. The CDR3 runs to 16 residues. Germline V CDR1 and CDR2: SGHTA, FQGTGA. CDR3 sequence reads: CASSPGRGGSTDTQYF. Combining the CDR3 with reference TRBV7-3 and TRBJ2-3 gives the whole variable domain GAGVSQTPSNKVTEKGKYVELRCDPISGHTALYWYRQSLGQGPEFLIYFQGTGAADDSGLPNDRFFAVRPEGSVSTLKIQRTERGDSAVYLCASSPGRGGSTDTQYFGPGTRLTVL.